This T cell receptor beta chain was found in a study of technical replicates of blood from several donors. The CDR3 spans 18 residues. The V gene's germline CDR1 is SGHAT and CDR2 FQNNGV. The ends lost 1 base at V and 3 bases at J; junction bases unmatched: 12. Profiled with immunoSEQ multiplex PCR; TCRdb holds only in-frame clones, not every one. The table lists roughly 82,000 clones, roughly 95% of them singletons. The receptor's source is a human donor in good health. J is TRBJ2-7 and V is TRBV11-2; 10 nucleotides match TRBD1. Sequences were obtained from T cells isolated from PBMCs. The CDR3: CASSLGSPGTGDHYEQYF. The CDR3 region has the DNA TGTGCCAGCAGCTTAGGGAGCCCGGGGACAGGGGATCACTACGAGCAGTACTTC.